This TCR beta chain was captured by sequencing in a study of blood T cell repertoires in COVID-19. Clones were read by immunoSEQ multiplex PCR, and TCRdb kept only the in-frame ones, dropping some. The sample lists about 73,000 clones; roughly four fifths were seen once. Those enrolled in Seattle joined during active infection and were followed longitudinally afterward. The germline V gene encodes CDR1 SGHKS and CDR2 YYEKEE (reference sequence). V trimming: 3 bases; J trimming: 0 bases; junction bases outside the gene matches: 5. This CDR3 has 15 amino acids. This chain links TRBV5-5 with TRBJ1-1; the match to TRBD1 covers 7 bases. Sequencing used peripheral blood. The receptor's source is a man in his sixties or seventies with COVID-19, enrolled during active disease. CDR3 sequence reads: CASSSPTGMNTEAFF. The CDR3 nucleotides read TGTGCCAGCAGCTCCCCGACAGGGATGAACACTGAAGCTTTCTTT.